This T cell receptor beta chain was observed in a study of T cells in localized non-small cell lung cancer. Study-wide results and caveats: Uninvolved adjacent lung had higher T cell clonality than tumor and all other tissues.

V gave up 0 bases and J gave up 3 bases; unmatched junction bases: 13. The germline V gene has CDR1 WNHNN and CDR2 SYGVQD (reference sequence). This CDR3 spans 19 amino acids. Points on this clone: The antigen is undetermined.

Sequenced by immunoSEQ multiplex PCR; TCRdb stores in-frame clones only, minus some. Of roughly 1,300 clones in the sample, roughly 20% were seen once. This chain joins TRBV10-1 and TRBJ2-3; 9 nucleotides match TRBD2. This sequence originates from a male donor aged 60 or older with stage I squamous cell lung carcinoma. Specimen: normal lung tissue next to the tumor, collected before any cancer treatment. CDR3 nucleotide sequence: TGCGCCAGCAGTGAGTCCAGCTACAGTAGCGGGAGAGGAACAGATACGCAGTATTTT. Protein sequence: CASSESSYSSGRGTDTQYF.